Shown below are 23 T cell receptor beta chains from a single sample sequenced in a study of glioma-infiltrating T cells after dendritic cell vaccination. Only in-frame clones appear in the TCRdb table, and some are missing; sequencing was by immunoSEQ multiplex PCR. This table holds around 60,000 clones, around nine tenths found once. Time point indicated: after dendritic cell vaccination, including at tumor progression/relapse. The material sequenced was blood, taken after dendritic cell vaccination. These receptors all stem from a human donor with glioblastoma.

The rearrangement joins TRBV6-1 to TRBJ2-7; 7 nucleotides match TRBD1. V dropped 5 bases and J dropped 3; count of bases not matched to a gene: 10. This CDR3 has 15 residues. CDR1 and CDR2 (germline): MNHNS, SASEGT. CDR3: CASSTETGTVYEQYF. The CDR3 region has the DNA TGTGCCAGCAGTACCGAGACAGGGACCGTCTACGAGCAGTACTTC.

The CDR3 sequence is CASSPDRGRGEAFF. The CDR3 DNA sequence: TGCGCCAGCAGCCCGGACAGGGGCCGAGGGGAAGCTTTCTTT. The J gene is TRBJ1-1, the V gene TRBV5-1; 9 bases agree with TRBD1. The germline V gene has CDR1 SGHRS and CDR2 YFSETQ. V shed 4 bases, J shed 8 bases, and the junction held 9 bases outside the gene matches. This CDR3 has 14 amino acids.

This chain connects TRBV15 to TRBJ2-7, with 7 bases fitting TRBD2. CDR3 length equals 15 residues. CDR1 is LNHNV and CDR2 is YYDKDF in the germline V gene (reference sequence). Losses at the gene ends were 3 bases for V and 3 bases for J; bases not matched to a gene: 8. The CDR3 region has the DNA TGTGCCACCAGCAGGGACCCTGGGGAGGGCTACGAGCAGTACTTC. Its protein is CATSRDPGEGYEQYF.

This clone was recorded only once. The chain employs TRBV12-5 and TRBJ2-6; 7 bases map to TRBD1. CDR3 size: 17 residues. With V trimmed by 6 bases and J by 0 bases, 8 bases remained unmatched. Germline CDR1 and CDR2: LGHNT and FRNRAP. CDR3 sequence: CASGPGTANSGANVLTF. CDR3 coding DNA: TGTGCTAGTGGCCCTGGGACAGCCAACTCTGGGGCCAACGTCCTGACTTTC.

J is TRBJ2-7 and V is TRBV7-8; the D gene is possibly TRBD1 (5 bases). Germline V CDR1 and CDR2: SGHVS, FQNEAQ. The CDR3 loop spans 12 amino acids. Trimming removed 2 bases from V and 3 bases from J, with 5 bases in between. The CDR3 sequence is CASSLQGYEQYF. The DNA for the CDR3 is TGTGCCAGCAGCTTACAGGGCTACGAGCAGTACTTC.

V usage is TRBV7-8 and J usage is TRBJ1-3; D unclear. The CDR3 covers 14 residues. Germline V gene data show CDR1 as SGHVS and CDR2 as FQNEAQ. V was clipped by 3 bases and J by 0 bases, with 6 bases between them. The CDR3 is CASSFESSGNTIYF. The DNA for the CDR3 is TGTGCCAGCAGCTTCGAGAGCTCTGGAAACACCATATATTTT. The full variable domain, completed using reference TRBV7-8 and TRBJ1-3, is GAGVSQSPRYKVAKRGQDVALRCDPISGHVSLFWYQQALGQGPEFLTYFQNEAQLDKSGLPSDRFFAERPEGSVSTLKIQRTQQEDSAVYLCASSFESSGNTIYFGEGSWLTVV.

The rearrangement joins TRBV7-2 to TRBJ1-2; D may be TRBD1 (6 bases). CDR1 is SGHTA, CDR2 FQGNSA, per germline. V lost 4 bases and J 6 bases, leaving 12 bases between the germline ends. The CDR3 loop spans 13 amino acids. CDR3 sequence (DNA): TGTGCCAGCAGCTCTACAGGGTACAATGGCTACACCTTC. This encodes CASSSTGYNGYTF.

The J gene is TRBJ1-6, the V gene TRBV5-1; TRBD1 might be the D (5 bases). This CDR3 is 15 amino acids long. The germline V gene has CDR1 SGHRS and CDR2 YFSETQ. The V end was cut by 0 bases, the J end by 11 bases, with 15 bases between. CDR3 bases: TGCGCCAGCAGCTTGGTGTGGGGGGGGGATGCACCCCTCCACTTT. As protein: CASSLVWGGDAPLHF.

V usage is TRBV5-1 and J usage is TRBJ1-5; TRBD1 matches at 7 bases. With V trimmed by 6 bases and J by 3 bases, 6 bases remained unmatched. Germline V gives CDR1 SGHRS, CDR2 YFSETQ. The CDR3 length is 14 residues. The CDR3, as DNA: TGCGCCAGCAAATTAACAGGGGACAATCAGCCCCAGCATTTT. Its protein product is CASKLTGDNQPQHF.

The genes are TRBV11-3 and TRBJ2-1, with 7 positions matching TRBD2. The germline CDR1 and CDR2 sequences are SGHNT and YENEEA. J lost 2 bases, V lost 5 bases, and 12 bases had no gene match. The CDR3 loop spans 17 amino acids. The DNA for the CDR3 is TGTGCCAGCAGCCCCCCATGGTGGGAGGGAGCCTACAATGAGCAGTTCTTC. Protein product: CASSPPWWEGAYNEQFF.

The V call is TRBV29-1, the J call TRBJ2-3; possibly TRBD2 for D (5 bases). The CDR3 contains 16 residues. Looked up from germline, CDR1 is SQVTM and CDR2 is ANQGSEA. V was shortened by 3 bases and J by 1 base, with 17 bases between the two germline ends. CDR3 sequence: CSVEGMLLARTDTQYF. DNA of the CDR3: TGCAGCGTTGAGGGCATGCTCCTAGCCCGCACAGATACGCAGTATTTT.

The V and J genes are TRBV7-9 and TRBJ1-4; 8 nucleotides line up with TRBD1. This CDR3 is 15 amino acids long. Germline V gene data show CDR1 as SEHNR and CDR2 as FQNEAQ (reference sequence). With V trimmed by 5 bases and J by 8 bases, 10 bases remained unmatched. Written as DNA, the CDR3 is TGTGCCAGCAGCCTAAACACAGGGGGGACCGAAAAACTGTTTTTT. It encodes CASSLNTGGTEKLFF.

The V call is TRBV6-6, the J call TRBJ1-5, with TRBD1 matching 10 bases. Germline-derived CDR1 and CDR2 are MNHNY and SVGAGI (reference sequence). The CDR3 has 16 residues. Trimming cost V 8 bases and J 5 bases; bases outside gene matches: 12. In DNA form, the CDR3 reads TGTGCCAGCCGCACGTCGACAGGGGGCCTCGATCAGCCCCAGCATTTT. It yields the protein CASRTSTGGLDQPQHF.

V usage is TRBV7-6 and J usage is TRBJ2-2, with 10 bases fitting TRBD2. There are 17 residues in the CDR3. Per the germline V gene, CDR1 is SGHVS and CDR2 is FNYEAQ. J was trimmed by 3 bases and V by 1 base; bases with no gene match: 5. The chain's CDR3 is CASSLVGLAGDTGELFF. The CDR3 nucleotides are TGTGCCAGCAGCTTAGTTGGGCTAGCGGGGGACACCGGGGAGCTGTTTTTT.

This chain uses TRBV6-1 with TRBJ1-5; a possible D gene is TRBD1 (5 bases). Germline loops: CDR1 MNHNS, CDR2 SASEGT. V gave up 1 base and J gave up 5 bases, with 9 bases separating them. The CDR3 has 14 residues. CDR3 DNA: TGTGCCAGCAGTGAAGTCAGGGTAGATCAGCCCCAGCATTTT. Translation gives CASSEVRVDQPQHF.

The V gene is TRBV7-9, the J gene TRBJ2-7; TRBD2 matches 11 bases. In germline, CDR1 is SEHNR, CDR2 FQNEAQ (reference sequence). The CDR3 consists of 14 residues. V gave up 4 bases and J gave up 2 bases; unmatched junction bases: 1. The CDR3 loop is CASSSTSGTYEQYF. In DNA form, the CDR3 reads TGTGCCAGCAGCTCGACTAGCGGGACCTACGAGCAGTACTTC.

V is TRBV25-1 and J is TRBJ2-7; TRBD1 matches 9 bases. Per germline, CDR1 MGHDK and CDR2 SYGVNS. V shed 6 bases and J 6 bases; nucleotides not matched to a gene: 18. The CDR3 totals 17 residues. In nucleotides, the CDR3 is TGTGCCAGCAGCGCCAGTCCCGGGACAGGGTTCGGGCCCGAGCAGTACTTC. This encodes CASSASPGTGFGPEQYF.

This clone showed up just a few times. The chain links TRBV9 to TRBJ2-7, with D possibly TRBD2 on 6 matching bases. Germline-derived CDR1 and CDR2 are SGDLS and YYNGEE. The V end lost 1 base, the J end lost 0 bases, and 11 bases lay between the germline ends. The CDR3 totals 15 residues. The CDR3 DNA reads as TGTGCCAGCAGCGTATCTGCGGGGAGCTCCTACGAGCAGTACTTC. Amino acid sequence: CASSVSAGSSYEQYF. The full variable domain, completed using reference TRBV9 and TRBJ2-7, is DSGVTQTPKHLITATGQRVTLRCSPRSGDLSVYWYQQSLDQGLQFLIQYYNGEERAKGNILERFSAQQFPDLHSELNLSSLELGDSALYFCASSVSAGSSYEQYFGPGTRLTVT.

The V call is TRBV18, the J call TRBJ2-2, with D tentatively TRBD1 (7 bases). This CDR3 contains 15 residues. Trimming took 8 bases from V and 7 from J, leaving 20 bases between them. The germline V gene encodes CDR1 KGHSH and CDR2 LQKENI. The CDR3 loop is CASLKGAGGIGELFF. The CDR3, as DNA: TGTGCCAGCCTCAAGGGGGCCGGGGGAATCGGGGAGCTGTTTTTT.

This rearrangement joins TRBV7-2 to TRBJ2-5; D is perhaps TRBD2 (6 bases). Judging by the DNA end, TRBJ2-7 fits better; the J call may be wrong. The CDR3 totals 12 residues. CDR1 SGHTA and CDR2 FQGNSA come from the germline V gene. DNA for the CDR3: TGTGCCAGCAGCTTAGGCGGGGACGAGCAGTACTTC. It specifies CASSLGGDEQYF.

The chain is built from TRBV19 and TRBJ1-5; D perhaps matches TRBD1 (5 bases). The germline CDR1 and CDR2 sequences are LNHDA and SQIVND (reference sequence). CDR3 size: 15 residues. The V end was cut by 6 bases, the J end by 0 bases, with 12 bases between. CDR3 residues: CASSTRTISNQPQHF. In DNA, the CDR3 is TGTGCCAGTAGCACCAGGACAATTAGCAATCAGCCCCAGCATTTT.

This clone has more than one count but fewer than ten. V and J are TRBV7-2 and TRBJ2-5; weak D call: TRBD2 (7 bases). V lost 5 bases to trimming and J lost 4 bases, with 11 bases between them. Germline values: CDR1 SGHTA, CDR2 FQGNSA. The CDR3 consists of 13 residues. The CDR3 protein is CASSRGGGETQYF. CDR3 coding DNA: TGTGCCAGCAGCCGAGGGGGGGGAGAGACCCAGTACTTC.

The V and J genes are TRBV5-6 and TRBJ1-1; TRBD1 matches 7 bases. The CDR3 is 14 amino acids. The V gene end was trimmed by 5 bases and the J gene end by 1 base; junction bases not matched to a gene: 5. Germline V gene sequence: CDR1 SGHDT, CDR2 YYEEEE. CDR3 bases: TGTGCCAGCAGAAACAGGGGCGGGAACACTGAAGCTTTCTTT. This gives the protein CASRNRGGNTEAFF.